The sample holds many counts of the clone carrying this T cell receptor beta chain. No antigen is known for it. Profiling relied on immunoSEQ multiplex PCR, and the TCRdb table lists in-frame clones only, not all of them. Here the sample spans about 100,000 clones, 75% to 95% being singletons. The data were obtained in a study of T cell responses to AZD1222 COVID-19 vaccine. Across the study: Analyses pooled second doses at about 4 or about 12 weeks.

Study-level points and caveats: Clonal diversity may have been underestimated, and the donors were mostly white British, with more females than males.

Germline lookup yields CDR1 SNHLY and CDR2 FYNNEI. The CDR3 covers 16 residues. Losses at the gene ends were 2 bases for V and 5 bases for J; bases not matched to a gene: 8. This clonotype originated in an adult in good health. The sequences come from peripheral blood, collected on day 0 of AZD1222 vaccination. The J gene is TRBJ2-5, the V gene TRBV2, with 10 bases matching TRBD2. Here the CDR3 DNA reads TGTGCCAGCAGTGAACTAGCGGGGGCGTTCTTGGAGACCCAGTACTTC. It yields the protein CASSELAGAFLETQYF.